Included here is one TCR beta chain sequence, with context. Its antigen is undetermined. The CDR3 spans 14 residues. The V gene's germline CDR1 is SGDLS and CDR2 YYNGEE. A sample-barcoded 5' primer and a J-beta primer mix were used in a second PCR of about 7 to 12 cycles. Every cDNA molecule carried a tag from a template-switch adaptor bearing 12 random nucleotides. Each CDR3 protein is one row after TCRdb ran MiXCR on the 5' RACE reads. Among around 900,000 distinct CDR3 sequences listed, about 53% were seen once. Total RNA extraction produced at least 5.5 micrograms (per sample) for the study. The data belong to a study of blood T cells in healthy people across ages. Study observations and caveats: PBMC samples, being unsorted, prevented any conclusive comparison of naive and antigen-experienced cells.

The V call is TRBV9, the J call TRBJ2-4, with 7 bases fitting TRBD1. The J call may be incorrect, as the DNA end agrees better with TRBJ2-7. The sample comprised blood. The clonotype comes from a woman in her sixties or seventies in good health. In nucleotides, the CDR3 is TGTGCCAGCAGCGTAGAAGGGACAGCCTACGAGCAGTACTTC. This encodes CASSVEGTAYEQYF.